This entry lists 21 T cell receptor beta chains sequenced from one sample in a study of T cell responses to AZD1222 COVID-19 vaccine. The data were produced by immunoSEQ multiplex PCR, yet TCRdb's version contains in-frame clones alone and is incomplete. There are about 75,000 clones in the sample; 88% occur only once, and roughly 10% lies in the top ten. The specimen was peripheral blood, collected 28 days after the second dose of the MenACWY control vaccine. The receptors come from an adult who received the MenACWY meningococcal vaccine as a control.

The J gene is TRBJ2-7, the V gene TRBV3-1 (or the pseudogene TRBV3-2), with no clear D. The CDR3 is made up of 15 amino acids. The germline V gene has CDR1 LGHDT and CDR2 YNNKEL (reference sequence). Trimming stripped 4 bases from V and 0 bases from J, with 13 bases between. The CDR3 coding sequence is TGTGCCAGCAGCCCACAGCTACTAAACTCCTACGAGCAGTACTTC. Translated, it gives CASSPQLLNSYEQYF.

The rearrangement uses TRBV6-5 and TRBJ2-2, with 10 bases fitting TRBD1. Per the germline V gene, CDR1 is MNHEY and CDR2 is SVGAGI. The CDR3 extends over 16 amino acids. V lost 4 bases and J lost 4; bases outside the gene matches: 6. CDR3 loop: CASSSGTGVLTGELFF. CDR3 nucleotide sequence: TGTGCCAGCAGTTCCGGGACAGGGGTCCTCACCGGGGAGCTGTTTTTT.

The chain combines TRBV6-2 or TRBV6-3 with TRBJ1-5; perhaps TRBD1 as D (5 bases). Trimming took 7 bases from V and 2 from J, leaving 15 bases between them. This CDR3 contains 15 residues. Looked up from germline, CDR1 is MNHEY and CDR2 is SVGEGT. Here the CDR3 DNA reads TGTGCCAGCACCCCGGTCCAGGGAGGCAATCAGCCCCAGCATTTT. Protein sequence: CASTPVQGGNQPQHF.

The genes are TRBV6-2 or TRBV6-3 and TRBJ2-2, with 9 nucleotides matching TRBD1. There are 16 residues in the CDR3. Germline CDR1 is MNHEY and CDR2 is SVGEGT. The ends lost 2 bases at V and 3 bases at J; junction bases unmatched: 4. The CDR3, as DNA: TGTGCCAGCAGTTACACAAGGACAGGGGACACCGGGGAGCTGTTTTTT. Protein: CASSYTRTGDTGELFF.

The CDR3 protein is CASSEGTSQRETQYF. In nucleotides, the CDR3 is TGTGCCAGCAGCGAGGGGACCAGCCAGCGGGAGACCCAGTACTTC. The V call is TRBV9, the J call TRBJ2-5; D possibly uses TRBD1 or TRBD2 (5 bases each). This CDR3 has 15 amino acids. Looked up from germline, CDR1 is SGDLS and CDR2 is YYNGEE. The V and J ends lost 3 bases and 5 bases respectively, with 17 bases between them.

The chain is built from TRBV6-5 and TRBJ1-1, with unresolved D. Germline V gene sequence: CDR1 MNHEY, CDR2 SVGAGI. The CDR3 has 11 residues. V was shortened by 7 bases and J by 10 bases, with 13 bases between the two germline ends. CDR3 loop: CASTSKWGAFF. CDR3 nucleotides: TGTGCCAGCACCTCAAAATGGGGAGCTTTCTTT.

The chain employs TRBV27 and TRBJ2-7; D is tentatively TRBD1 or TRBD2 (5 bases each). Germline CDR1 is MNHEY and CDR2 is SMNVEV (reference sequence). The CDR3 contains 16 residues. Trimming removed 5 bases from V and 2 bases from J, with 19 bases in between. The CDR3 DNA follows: TGTGCCAGCAGTCCACGGGGCACGACTGATACCTACGAGCAGTACTTC. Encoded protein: CASSPRGTTDTYEQYF.

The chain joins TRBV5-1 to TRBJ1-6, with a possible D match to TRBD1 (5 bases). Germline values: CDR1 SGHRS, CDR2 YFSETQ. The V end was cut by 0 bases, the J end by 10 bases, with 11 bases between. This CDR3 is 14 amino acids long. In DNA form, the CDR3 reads TGCGCCAGCAGCTTGGAGGGGCTATACTCACCCCTCCACTTT. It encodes CASSLEGLYSPLHF.

The CDR3 protein is CASSQDIRENTEAFF. In nucleotides, the CDR3 is TGCGCCAGCAGCCAAGATATCCGGGAAAACACTGAAGCTTTCTTT. The chain combines TRBV4-1 with TRBJ1-1; D gene ambiguous. Germline V gene lookup returns CDR1 MGHRA and CDR2 YSYEKL. The CDR3 runs to 15 residues. Trimming pared 0 bases from V and 2 bases from J, leaving 10 bases between.

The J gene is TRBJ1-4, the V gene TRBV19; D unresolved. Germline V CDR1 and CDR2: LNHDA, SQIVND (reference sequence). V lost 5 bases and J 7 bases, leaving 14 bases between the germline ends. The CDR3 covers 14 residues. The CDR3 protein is CASSDGRESEKLFF. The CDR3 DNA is TGTGCCAGTAGTGATGGAAGGGAGAGTGAAAAACTGTTTTTT.

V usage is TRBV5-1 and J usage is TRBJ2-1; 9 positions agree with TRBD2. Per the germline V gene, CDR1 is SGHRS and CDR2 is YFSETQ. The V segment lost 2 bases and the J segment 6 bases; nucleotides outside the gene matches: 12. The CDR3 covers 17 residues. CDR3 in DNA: TGCGCCAGCAGCTTCGTAGTAGCGGGGGCCAAGTCCAATGAGCAGTTCTTC. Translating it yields CASSFVVAGAKSNEQFF.

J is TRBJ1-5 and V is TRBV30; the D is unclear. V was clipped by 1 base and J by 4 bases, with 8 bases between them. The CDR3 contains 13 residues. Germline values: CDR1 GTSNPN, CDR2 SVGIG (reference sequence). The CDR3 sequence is CAWSEGENQPQHF. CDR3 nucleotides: TGTGCCTGGAGTGAAGGAGAAAATCAGCCCCAGCATTTT.

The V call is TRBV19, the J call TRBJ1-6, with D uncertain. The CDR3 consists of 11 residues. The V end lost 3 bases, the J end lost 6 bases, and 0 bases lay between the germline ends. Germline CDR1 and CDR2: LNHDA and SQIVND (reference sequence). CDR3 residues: CASSINSPLHF. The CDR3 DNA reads TGTGCCAGTAGTATTAATTCACCCCTCCACTTT.

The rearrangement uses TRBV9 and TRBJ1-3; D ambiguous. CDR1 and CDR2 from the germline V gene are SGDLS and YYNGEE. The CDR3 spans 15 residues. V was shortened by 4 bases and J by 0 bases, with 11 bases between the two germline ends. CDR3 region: CASSPGGSSGNTIYF. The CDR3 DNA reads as TGTGCCAGCAGCCCCGGAGGGAGCTCTGGAAACACCATATATTTT.

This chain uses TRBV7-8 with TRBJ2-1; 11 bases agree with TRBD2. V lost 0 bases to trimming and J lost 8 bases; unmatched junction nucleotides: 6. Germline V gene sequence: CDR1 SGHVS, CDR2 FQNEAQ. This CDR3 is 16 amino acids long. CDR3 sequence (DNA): TGTGCCAGCAGCTTAGCGCAGGTAGCGGGGGGGCATGAGCAGTTCTTC. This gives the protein CASSLAQVAGGHEQFF. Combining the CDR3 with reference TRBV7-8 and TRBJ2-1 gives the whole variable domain GAGVSQSPRYKVAKRGQDVALRCDPISGHVSLFWYQQALGQGPEFLTYFQNEAQLDKSGLPSDRFFAERPEGSVSTLKIQRTQQEDSAVYLCASSLAQVAGGHEQFFGPGTRLTVL.

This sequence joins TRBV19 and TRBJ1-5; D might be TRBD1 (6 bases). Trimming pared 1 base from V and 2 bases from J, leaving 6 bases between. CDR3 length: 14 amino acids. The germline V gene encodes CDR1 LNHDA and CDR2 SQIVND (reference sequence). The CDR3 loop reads CASSIGTGNQPQHF. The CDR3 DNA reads TGTGCCAGTAGTATAGGGACAGGCAATCAGCCCCAGCATTTT. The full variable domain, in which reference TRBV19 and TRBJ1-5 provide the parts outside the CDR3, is DGGITQSPKYLFRKEGQNVTLSCEQNLNHDAMYWYRQDPGQGLRLIYYSQIVNDFQKGDIAEGYSVSREKKESFPLTVTSAQKNPTAFYLCASSIGTGNQPQHFGDGTRLSIL.

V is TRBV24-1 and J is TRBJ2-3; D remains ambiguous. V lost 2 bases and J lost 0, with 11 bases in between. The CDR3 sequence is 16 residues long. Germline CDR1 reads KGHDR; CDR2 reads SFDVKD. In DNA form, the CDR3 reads TGTGCCACCAGTGATTCCCAGCAAGGGAGCACAGATACGCAGTATTTT. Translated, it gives CATSDSQQGSTDTQYF.

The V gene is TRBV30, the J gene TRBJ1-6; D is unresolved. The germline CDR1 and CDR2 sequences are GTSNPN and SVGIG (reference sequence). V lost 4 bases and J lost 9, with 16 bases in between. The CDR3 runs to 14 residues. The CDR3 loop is CAWTSDKLGSPLHF. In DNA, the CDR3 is TGTGCCTGGACTTCCGACAAGCTAGGTTCACCCCTCCACTTT.

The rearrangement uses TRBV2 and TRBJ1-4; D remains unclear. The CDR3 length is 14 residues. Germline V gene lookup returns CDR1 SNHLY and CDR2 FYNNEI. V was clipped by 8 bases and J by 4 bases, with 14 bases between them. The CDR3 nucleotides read TGTGCCAGCCGCCGAGGGTGGAGTAATGAAAAACTGTTTTTT. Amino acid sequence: CASRRGWSNEKLFF.

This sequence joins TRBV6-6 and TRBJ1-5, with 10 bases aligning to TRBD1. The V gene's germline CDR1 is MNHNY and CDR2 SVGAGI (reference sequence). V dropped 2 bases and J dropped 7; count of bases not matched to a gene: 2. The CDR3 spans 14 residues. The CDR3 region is CASSYVTGGQPQHF. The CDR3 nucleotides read TGTGCCAGCAGTTACGTGACAGGGGGCCAGCCCCAGCATTTT.

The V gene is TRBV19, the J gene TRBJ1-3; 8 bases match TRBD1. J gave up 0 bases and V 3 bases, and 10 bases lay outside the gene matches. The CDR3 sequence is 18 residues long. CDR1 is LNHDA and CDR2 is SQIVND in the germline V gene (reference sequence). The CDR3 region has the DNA TGTGCCAGTAGTATCCTCCCGGGGGACAGGCTCTCTGGAAACACCATATATTTT. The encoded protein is CASSILPGDRLSGNTIYF.